The 8 T cell receptor beta chains in this list originate from one sample, sequenced in a study of blood T cell repertoires in COVID-19. Here immunoSEQ multiplex PCR was the method, and the copy in TCRdb shows in-frame clones only, minus some. The sample lists under 250,000 clones, about four fifths seen once, with 3% to 3.5% in the top ten. The specimen was peripheral blood. These receptors all stem from a woman in her 30s who had recovered from COVID-19.

The V and J genes are TRBV19 and TRBJ2-3; 12 nucleotides match TRBD2. The CDR3 spans 15 residues. The germline gives CDR1 LNHDA, CDR2 SQIVND (reference sequence). V lost 8 bases, J lost 0 bases, and 3 bases stayed unmatched. CDR3 DNA: TGTGCCAGTTCCGGGACTAGCGGGAGCACAGATACGCAGTATTTT. Translated, it gives CASSGTSGSTDTQYF. The variable domain in full, completed from reference TRBV19 and TRBJ2-3, reads DGGITQSPKYLFRKEGQNVTLSCEQNLNHDAMYWYRQDPGQGLRLIYYSQIVNDFQKGDIAEGYSVSREKKESFPLTVTSAQKNPTAFYLCASSGTSGSTDTQYFGPGTRLTVL.

V is TRBV9 and J is TRBJ2-5; 12 positions match TRBD2. CDR1 and CDR2 (germline): SGDLS, YYNGEE. The V gene end was trimmed by 3 bases and the J gene end by 5 bases; junction bases not matched to a gene: 11. This CDR3 is built from 17 residues. This CDR3 reads CASSAGPGLAGTETQYF. CDR3 DNA sequence: TGTGCCAGCAGCGCGGGCCCCGGACTAGCGGGAACTGAGACCCAGTACTTC.

This sequence joins TRBV7-3 and TRBJ2-3; D is possibly TRBD2 (6 bases). V was shortened by 2 bases and J by 0 bases, with 9 bases between the two germline ends. Germline CDR1 and CDR2: SGHTA and FQGTGA. The CDR3 contains 15 residues. CDR3: CASSLGGRSTDTQYF. CDR3 in DNA: TGTGCCAGCAGCTTAGGAGGGAGGAGCACAGATACGCAGTATTTT.

V is TRBV4-1 and J is TRBJ1-2; D perhaps matches TRBD1 (6 bases). There are 13 residues in the CDR3. V gave up 3 bases and J gave up 1 base, with 6 bases separating them. CDR1 and CDR2 (germline): MGHRA, YSYEKL. This CDR3 is CASSQTGNYGYTF. The DNA for the CDR3 is TGCGCCAGCAGCCAGACAGGTAACTATGGCTACACCTTC.

The chain combines TRBV2 with TRBJ1-1; D is unresolved. Trimming pared 7 bases from V and 4 bases from J, leaving 16 bases between. The CDR3 runs to 14 residues. Per the germline V gene, CDR1 is SNHLY and CDR2 is FYNNEI. The CDR3 spells CASTKASGITEAFF. The CDR3 coding sequence is TGTGCCAGCACCAAGGCCAGCGGGATCACTGAAGCTTTCTTT.

V is TRBV11-2 and J is TRBJ2-1; 8 bases are a match to TRBD1. The CDR3 has 16 amino acids. J gave up 9 bases and V 1 base, and 11 bases lay outside the gene matches. CDR1 is SGHAT, CDR2 FQNNGV, per germline. This chain's CDR3 is CASSLGTGISGGEQFF. DNA for the CDR3: TGTGCCAGCAGCTTAGGGACAGGGATATCGGGTGGTGAGCAGTTCTTC.

This clone turned up a few times. V and J are TRBV5-1 and TRBJ2-1; 14 bases match TRBD2. From germline, CDR1 is SGHRS and CDR2 YFSETQ. The CDR3 covers 17 residues. Trimming took 4 bases from V and 8 from J; bases not matched to a gene: 11. The CDR3 loop reads CASSPTIRLAGGDEQFF. CDR3 sequence (DNA): TGCGCCAGCAGCCCCACCATTAGACTAGCGGGAGGGGATGAGCAGTTCTTC.

The rearrangement uses TRBV4-1 and TRBJ2-5, with 8 bases aligning to TRBD1. V lost 6 bases and J lost 7; bases outside the gene matches: 7. The germline V gene has CDR1 MGHRA and CDR2 YSYEKL. The CDR3 is 13 amino acids. The CDR3 loop is CASRRQGTGTQYF. Here the CDR3 DNA reads TGCGCCAGCAGAAGACAGGGGACGGGGACCCAGTACTTC.